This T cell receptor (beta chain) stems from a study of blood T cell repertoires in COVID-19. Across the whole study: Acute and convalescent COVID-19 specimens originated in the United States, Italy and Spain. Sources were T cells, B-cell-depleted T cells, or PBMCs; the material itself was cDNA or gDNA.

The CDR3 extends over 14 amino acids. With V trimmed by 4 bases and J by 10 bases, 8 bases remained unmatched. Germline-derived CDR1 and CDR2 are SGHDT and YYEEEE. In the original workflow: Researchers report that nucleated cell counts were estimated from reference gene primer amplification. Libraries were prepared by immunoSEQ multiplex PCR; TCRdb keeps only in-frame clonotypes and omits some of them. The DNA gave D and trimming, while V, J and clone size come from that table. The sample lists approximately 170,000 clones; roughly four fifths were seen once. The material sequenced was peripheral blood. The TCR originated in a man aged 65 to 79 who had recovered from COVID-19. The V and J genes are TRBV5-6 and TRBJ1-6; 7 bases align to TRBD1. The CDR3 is CASSLRQGWSPLHF. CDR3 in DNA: TGTGCCAGCAGCCTCCGACAGGGATGGTCACCCCTCCACTTT.